These 30 T cell receptor beta chains share one sample of origin, sequenced in a study of T-cell reconstitution after alpha-beta-depleted transplantation in children (TCRdb year 2016). The library was obtained by PCR. Instrument on record: Illumina HiSeq 2500. TCR libraries were prepared with molecular barcoding, using unique molecular identifiers to normalize TCRbeta repertoire quantification. TCRdb's own reprocessing of the public reads used fastp at Q25 and MiXCR and kept productive beta chains. Identical CDR3 proteins give one entry, which carries the most common genes and DNA. The sample yields 330,000 or so distinct CDR3 sequences; around 10% were counted once. The ten largest clones take up 2% to 3% of the sample. The sequencing here drew on PBMCs from the stem cell graft donor, taken from the stem cell graft. The receptors derive from a human donor who donated a stem cell graft to a child with acute lymphoblastic leukemia.

This clonotype was found a few times. V is TRBV4-1 and J is TRBJ2-7, with TRBD2 matching 12 bases. The V segment lost 4 bases and the J segment 3 bases; nucleotides outside the gene matches: 4. This CDR3 contains 15 residues. Germline CDR1 and CDR2: MGHRA and YSYEKL. CDR3 sequence reads: CASSPTSGSFYEQYF. In DNA form, the CDR3 reads TGCGCCAGCAGCCCGACTAGCGGGAGTTTCTACGAGCAGTACTTC.

This clonotype showed up many times. This rearrangement joins TRBV7-8 to TRBJ2-5; D is ambiguous. V dropped 6 bases and J dropped 0 bases, with 11 bases sitting between them. Germline V lookup: CDR1 SGHVS, CDR2 FQNEAQ. The CDR3 is 14 residues long. The CDR3 spells CASRELWDQETQYF. The CDR3 DNA follows: TGTGCCAGCAGGGAACTTTGGGACCAAGAGACCCAGTACTTC.

This clonotype has at least ten counts. The chain recombines TRBV7-2 with TRBJ2-3; 8 positions agree with TRBD2. Germline V gene lookup returns CDR1 SGHTA and CDR2 FQGNSA. This CDR3 has 16 amino acids. The V gene end was trimmed by 1 base and the J gene end by 0 bases; junction bases not matched to a gene: 3. In nucleotides, the CDR3 is TGTGCCAGCAGCTTAGGGGCGGGGGGTAGCACAGATACGCAGTATTTT. This encodes CASSLGAGGSTDTQYF.

This clonotype has just a few counts. The chain employs TRBV5-1 and TRBJ2-1; no firm D call. This CDR3 comprises 13 residues. The V end lost 4 bases, the J end lost 10 bases, and 15 bases lay between the germline ends. CDR1 is SGHRS, CDR2 YFSETQ, per germline. DNA for the CDR3: TGCGCCAGCAGCCTAGTGGACGGACGGGAGCAGTTCTTC. It encodes CASSLVDGREQFF.

The chain is built from TRBV29-1 and TRBJ2-1, with 14 bases aligning to TRBD2. Germline V gene lookup returns CDR1 SQVTM and CDR2 ANQGSEA. V was clipped by 0 bases and J by 2 bases; unmatched bases: 15. The CDR3 is made up of 21 amino acids. This CDR3 is CSVEDHRAGLAGVIPYNEQFF. CDR3 DNA: TGCAGCGTTGAAGACCACCGCGCGGGACTAGCGGGAGTTATCCCCTACAATGAGCAGTTCTTC.

Ten or more counts support this clonotype. V usage is TRBV5-1 and J usage is TRBJ1-3, with a tentative D call TRBD1 (6 bases). Germline values: CDR1 SGHRS, CDR2 YFSETQ. Trimming cost V 2 bases and J 0 bases, with 9 bases left between them. This CDR3 spans 15 amino acids. CDR3 sequence (DNA): TGCGCCAGCAGCTTACAGGGCCTCTCTGGAAACACCATATATTTT. The encoded protein is CASSLQGLSGNTIYF.

This chain uses TRBV4-3 with TRBJ2-2; 7 bases map to TRBD1. V shed 4 bases and J 7 bases; nucleotides not matched to a gene: 15. In germline, CDR1 is LGHNA, CDR2 YSLEER. The CDR3 loop spans 17 amino acids. The CDR3 here is CASSLSYRGDSVGELFF. The CDR3 bases are TGCGCCAGCAGCCTTAGTTACAGGGGTGATAGCGTCGGGGAGCTGTTTTTT.

This clonotype was found many times. The chain is built from TRBV20-1 and TRBJ2-7; D tentatively fits TRBD1 or TRBD2 (5 bases each). Trimming pared 2 bases from V and 4 bases from J, leaving 15 bases between. Germline V gene data show CDR1 as DFQATT and CDR2 as SNEGSKA (reference sequence). This CDR3 comprises 14 residues. CDR3 bases: TGCAGTGCTAGACCCTTTGCTGGGGGATACGAGCAGTACTTC. Encoded protein: CSARPFAGGYEQYF.

Points on this clonotype: Its ends do not fully match the called genes, so a read error is possible. The chain combines TRBV18 with TRBJ2-7, with D possibly being TRBD1 or TRBD2 (5 bases each). CDR3 size: 17 residues. Per germline, CDR1 KGHSH and CDR2 LQKENI. The CDR3 protein is CTSSPKIPRDGTYEQYF. CDR3 sequence (DNA): TGTACCAGCTCACCCAAAATACCACGGGACGGTACCTACGAGCAGTACTTC.

This clonotype has a handful of counts. The chain couples TRBV3-1 to TRBJ1-6; D gene ambiguous. CDR3 size: 14 residues. Trimming took off 4 bases at V and 2 bases at J, with 6 bases between the two ends. Germline CDR1 LGHDT, CDR2 YNNKEL (reference sequence). The CDR3 coding sequence is TGTGCCAGCAGCCTCCGGGCCTATAATTCACCCCTCCACTTT. Protein sequence: CASSLRAYNSPLHF.

The chain couples TRBV7-9 to TRBJ1-2; D is possibly TRBD1 (5 bases). The CDR3 covers 14 residues. Trimming cost V 0 bases and J 6 bases, with 11 bases left between them. Germline values: CDR1 SEHNR, CDR2 FQNEAQ (reference sequence). The CDR3 DNA reads as TGTGCCAGCAGCTTAGCTTTGGGGGGGAATGGCTACACCTTC. Translated: CASSLALGGNGYTF.

This clonotype was detected only a few times. Here the CDR3 DNA reads TGCAGTGCTAGAGCCGTTCCCCTAGCCAAAAACATTCAGTACTTC. Its translation is CSARAVPLAKNIQYF. This chain links TRBV20-1 with TRBJ2-4; D is uncertain. The V gene lost 1 base and the J gene lost 0 bases, with 10 bases spanning the gap. The CDR3 has 15 amino acids. CDR1 and CDR2 from the germline V gene are DFQATT and SNEGSKA (reference sequence).

This rearrangement joins TRBV20-1 to TRBJ2-3; tentative D call: TRBD2 (5 bases). The germline V gene has CDR1 DFQATT and CDR2 SNEGSKA (reference sequence). The CDR3 has 13 residues. Here the CDR3 DNA reads TGCAGCACCCCTGGAGCGGGCACAGATACGCAGTATTTT. Translation: CSTPGAGTDTQYF.

Many counts were recorded for this clonotype. V usage is TRBV5-1 and J usage is TRBJ1-1; no reliable D call. Trimming pared 1 base from V and 1 base from J, leaving 11 bases between. This CDR3 spans 15 amino acids. Germline V gene sequence: CDR1 SGHRS, CDR2 YFSETQ. This CDR3 reads CASSLRHPSNTEAFF. The CDR3 DNA sequence: TGCGCCAGCAGCTTGAGGCATCCCTCGAACACTGAAGCTTTCTTT.

This clonotype has a count of ten or more. The chain links TRBV7-2 to TRBJ1-3; D might be TRBD1 (6 bases). This CDR3 contains 17 residues. Germline CDR1 reads SGHTA; CDR2 reads FQGNSA. Trimming pared 1 base from V and 0 bases from J, leaving 13 bases between. The CDR3 DNA sequence: TGTGCCAGCAGCTTAGTTTCCCGGGGGGCCTCTGGAAACACCATATATTTT. Its protein product is CASSLVSRGASGNTIYF.

The chain carries TRBV6-2 or TRBV6-3 and TRBJ2-1; D may be TRBD1 or TRBD2 (6 bases each). The CDR3 is made up of 18 amino acids. Germline CDR1 MNHEY, CDR2 SVGEGT. V dropped 2 bases and J dropped 0 bases, with 17 bases sitting between them. The CDR3 nucleotides are TGTGCCAGCAGTTACGGGACGGGGGCGGTGAGCTCCTACAATGAGCAGTTCTTC. This sequence encodes CASSYGTGAVSSYNEQFF.

V is TRBV27 and J is TRBJ2-4, with 8 positions matching TRBD1. The length of the CDR3 is 15 residues. Trimming took 3 bases from V and 0 from J; bases not matched to a gene: 1. Germline V gives CDR1 MNHEY, CDR2 SMNVEV (reference sequence). CDR3 residues: CASSFGQGAKNIQYF. Here the CDR3 DNA reads TGTGCCAGCAGTTTCGGACAGGGAGCCAAAAACATTCAGTACTTC.

The chain employs TRBV11-3 and TRBJ1-1, with D unclear. CDR1 SGHNT and CDR2 YENEEA come from the germline V gene. The CDR3 is 16 residues long. V shed 0 bases and J shed 4 bases, with 15 bases lying between them. The CDR3 coding sequence is TGTGCCAGCAGCTTAGATCGGCCGCTTCGGGTCACTGAAGCTTTCTTT. It is translated as CASSLDRPLRVTEAFF.

The chain has TRBV3-1 and TRBJ1-2, with D maybe TRBD1 (6 bases). Trimming stripped 1 base from V and 2 bases from J, with 23 bases between. The CDR3 has 19 residues. Germline V gene data show CDR1 as LGHDT and CDR2 as YNNKEL (reference sequence). CDR3 amino acids: CASSQVDGRGQGENYGYTF. CDR3 sequence (DNA): TGTGCCAGCAGCCAAGTGGACGGTCGGGGGCAAGGCGAAAACTATGGCTACACCTTC.

A few counts support this clonotype. The chain couples TRBV7-2 to TRBJ2-7; maybe TRBD2 (6 bases). CDR1 and CDR2 from the germline V gene are SGHTA and FQGNSA. The CDR3 totals 15 residues. The V end lost 5 bases, the J end lost 0 bases, and 14 bases lay between the germline ends. CDR3 in DNA: TGTGCCAGCAGCACAACCGGGACTGACTCCTACGAGCAGTACTTC. Protein: CASSTTGTDSYEQYF.

This clonotype was counted a few times. This rearrangement joins TRBV12-3 or TRBV12-4 to TRBJ2-5; TRBD2 might be the D (7 bases). V dropped 6 bases and J dropped 5 bases, with 13 bases sitting between them. This CDR3 has 13 residues. CDR3 sequence: CASSQRGGETQYF. The CDR3 DNA reads as TGTGCCAGCAGCCAAAGGGGGGGGGAGACCCAGTACTTC.

This clonotype was seen a handful of times. The gene calls are TRBV2 and TRBJ2-5; D is ambiguous. The CDR3 totals 11 residues. CDR1 and CDR2 (germline): SNHLY, FYNNEI. V lost 6 bases and J 7 bases, leaving 9 bases between the germline ends. This chain's CDR3 is CASSSVGTQYF. For the CDR3, the DNA is TGTGCCAGCAGCTCGGTGGGGACCCAGTACTTC.

In this sample, this clonotype turned up a few times. The chain carries TRBV5-1 and TRBJ2-4, with 9 bases identical to TRBD1. Germline lookup yields CDR1 SGHRS and CDR2 YFSETQ. The CDR3 is 19 residues long. The V segment lost 0 bases and the J segment 0 bases; nucleotides outside the gene matches: 10. CDR3 protein: CASSLGRTGDSIAKNIQYF. The CDR3 coding sequence is TGCGCCAGCAGCTTGGGCCGGACAGGGGACTCTATAGCCAAAAACATTCAGTACTTC.

The chain joins TRBV6-5 to TRBJ2-3, with D maybe TRBD1 (6 bases). This CDR3 spans 15 amino acids. CDR1 MNHEY and CDR2 SVGAGI come from the germline V gene. V dropped 0 bases and J dropped 5 bases, with 12 bases sitting between them. The CDR3 spells CASSYSLQGRDTQYF. The CDR3 region has the DNA TGTGCCAGCAGTTACTCGTTGCAGGGGAGAGATACGCAGTATTTT.

The chain employs TRBV20-1 and TRBJ2-1; D is perhaps TRBD1 or TRBD2 (5 bases each). This CDR3 region has 15 residues. In germline, CDR1 is DFQATT, CDR2 SNEGSKA (reference sequence). Trimming stripped 1 base from V and 9 bases from J, with 19 bases between. The CDR3 sequence: CSARVTRFGASEQFF. As DNA, the CDR3 is TGCAGTGCTAGAGTGACTCGGTTCGGGGCGAGTGAGCAGTTCTTC.

This clonotype has a handful of counts. The chain combines TRBV12-3 or TRBV12-4 with TRBJ2-1; 13 bases are shared with TRBD2. This CDR3 contains 15 residues. V lost 6 bases and J lost 7; bases outside the gene matches: 6. The CDR3 region is CASRTGTSGINEQFF. As DNA, the CDR3 is TGTGCCAGCAGAACTGGGACTAGCGGGATAAATGAGCAGTTCTTC.

V and J are TRBV27 and TRBJ2-7, with 11 bases lining up with TRBD2. The V gene end was trimmed by 4 bases and the J gene end by 3 bases; junction bases not matched to a gene: 5. Germline CDR1 reads MNHEY; CDR2 reads SMNVEV (reference sequence). The CDR3 is 15 amino acids. CDR3 amino acids: CASSSPGLAVYEQYF. The CDR3 DNA follows: TGTGCCAGCAGTTCGCCGGGACTAGCGGTCTACGAGCAGTACTTC.

This clonotype was counted at least ten times. The V and J genes are TRBV2 and TRBJ1-6, with unresolved D. This CDR3 is built from 14 residues. The germline V gene encodes CDR1 SNHLY and CDR2 FYNNEI. V was shortened by 0 bases and J by 7 bases, with 7 bases between the two germline ends. CDR3: CASSEARGNSPLHF. Written as DNA, the CDR3 is TGTGCCAGCAGTGAAGCTCGTGGGAATTCACCCCTCCACTTT.

This clonotype has only a few counts. The chain has TRBV6-1 and TRBJ2-3; 7 bases match TRBD1. Looked up from germline, CDR1 is MNHNS and CDR2 is SASEGT. J lost 1 base, V lost 2 bases, and 3 bases had no gene match. The CDR3 spans 15 residues. For the CDR3, the DNA is TGTGCCAGCAGTGAAAACAGGGGAGGCACAGATACGCAGTATTTT. It is translated as CASSENRGGTDTQYF.

This clonotype was observed a handful of times. The rearrangement links TRBV12-3 or TRBV12-4 to TRBJ2-2; D may be TRBD2 (5 bases). This CDR3 has 15 residues. The germline V and J ends were trimmed by 4 bases and 1 base, with 10 bases remaining between them. CDR3 sequence: CASSYAGLNTGELFF. DNA of the CDR3: TGTGCCAGCAGTTACGCGGGTTTGAACACCGGGGAGCTGTTTTTT.